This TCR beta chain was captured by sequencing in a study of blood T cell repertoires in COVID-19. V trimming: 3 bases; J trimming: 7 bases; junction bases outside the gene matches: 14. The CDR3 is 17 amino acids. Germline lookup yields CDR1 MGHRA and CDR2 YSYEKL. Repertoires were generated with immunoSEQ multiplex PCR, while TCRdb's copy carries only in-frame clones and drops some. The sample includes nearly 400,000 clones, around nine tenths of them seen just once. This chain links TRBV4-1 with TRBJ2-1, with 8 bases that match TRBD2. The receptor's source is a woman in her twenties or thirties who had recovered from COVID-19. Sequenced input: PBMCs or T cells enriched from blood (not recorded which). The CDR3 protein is CASSQDTGTSDGNEQFF. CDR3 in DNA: TGCGCCAGCAGCCAGGATACTGGGACTAGTGATGGGAATGAGCAGTTCTTC.